This T cell receptor beta chain was profiled in a study of T cell repertoires in cytomegalovirus infection (dated by TCRdb to about 2019). About the study as a whole: Recently identified HLA-C-restricted CMV epitopes, whose presentation resists viral immunomodulation, were targeted by peptide stimulations together with well-studied HLA-B-restricted epitopes. Because public TCR beta signatures pointed to carriage of CMV infection together with the matching HLA type, the HLA type of each donor mattered for the analysis. General study outcomes and caveats: The ex vivo response was dominated by HLA-C-restricted CMV-specific TCR beta clonotypes, which also provided the single most frequent clonotype in two of eight donors. In both this cohort and an independent cohort of 352 donors, the cumulative frequency of public TCR beta family members distinguished carriers of CMV infection plus the relevant HLA type.

Details on this clonotype: The specificity of this receptor is unknown. Nothing much larger sits one base from this clone, and base qualities are not available.

Reads for this sample came from an Illumina HiSeq 1500. The public reads were run again by TCRdb, first through fastp at Q25 and then through MiXCR, and only productive beta chains were kept. Rows with one shared CDR3 protein collapse into an entry with the most common genes and DNA. The sample data list about 770,000 distinct CDR3 sequences, and under 35% of these were observed just once. The ten top clones hold around 13% of the sample. What the treatment or condition label conveys for this sample: in vitro stimulation with specific CMV peptide epitopes to enrich CMV-specific T cells. V is reduced by 6 bases and J by 2 bases, leaving a spacing of 13 bases between them. Measured from the cysteine to the phenylalanine, the CDR3 is 13 residues long. Just the 39-base CDR3 DNA is kept, in frame starting at base 1. Reading the germline V gene gives CDR1 SQVTM and CDR2 ANQGSEA.

The source material was cultured CD8+ T cells from PBMCs, sampled from culture after CMV antigen stimulation. This TCR came from a human donor in good health (CMV status not recorded). Some clones in this sample may be carry-over from other donors' samples. The V and J segments used are TRBV29-1 and TRBJ1-2; the D gene is unclear. The CDR3 reads CSVIWQNNYGYTF. The nucleotides are TGCAGCGTGATTTGGCAGAACAACTATGGCTACACCTTC.